This entry lists 10 T cell receptor beta chains sequenced from one sample in a study of blood T cells in healthy people across ages. Primed by a sample-barcoded 5' primer and a J-beta primer mix, a second PCR proceeded for 7 to 11 cycles. TCRdb reprocessed the 5' RACE reads with MiXCR, giving one entry per CDR3 protein. Among 760,000 or so distinct CDR3 sequences listed, approximately 25% were seen once. The same data also contributed to another study, on T cells of mothers and their children.

The sample comprised blood. These receptors originate from a boy aged 10-17 years in good health.

The gene calls are TRBV4-1 and TRBJ2-1; D is undetermined. The DNA end lines up better with TRBJ2-5; the J call may be wrong. Per germline, CDR1 MGHRA and CDR2 YSYEKL. The CDR3 spans 12 residues. This CDR3 reads CASSQDPAAQYF. The CDR3 DNA reads as TGCGCCAGCAGCCAAGATCCGGCGGCCCAGTACTTC.

This clonotype occurred a few times. The chain is built from TRBV18 and TRBJ2-2, with 8 bases that match TRBD2. Losses at the gene ends were 3 bases for V and 2 bases for J; bases not matched to a gene: 8. The CDR3 has 17 amino acids. Germline values: CDR1 KGHSH, CDR2 LQKENI. CDR3 DNA sequence: TGTGCCAGCTCACCCCTTATAGCGGGAACCAACACCGGGGAGCTGTTTTTT. Amino acid sequence: CASSPLIAGTNTGELFF.

This clonotype was seen more than once but under ten times. This chain links TRBV20-1 with TRBJ2-1, with 13 positions matching TRBD2. Trimming at V came to 0 bases and at J to 7 bases, leaving 3 bases not matched to a gene. This CDR3 comprises 15 residues. CDR1 is DFQATT and CDR2 is SNEGSKA in the germline V gene (reference sequence). The CDR3 DNA reads TGCAGTGCTAGAGAGATGGGACTAGCGGGAAATGAGCAGTTCTTC. It translates to CSAREMGLAGNEQFF.

This clonotype has just one count. The chain is built from TRBV6-5 and TRBJ2-5; unclear D gene. Germline V lookup: CDR1 MNHEY, CDR2 SVGAGI. V lost 8 bases, J lost 6 bases, and 13 bases lay in between. This CDR3 is 12 amino acids long. The CDR3 spells CASPNSAKTQYF. For the CDR3, the DNA is TGTGCCAGCCCCAATTCCGCGAAGACCCAGTACTTC.

This chain uses TRBV9 with TRBJ1-1; D is possibly TRBD1 (5 bases). Germline CDR1 is SGDLS and CDR2 is YYNGEE. CDR3 size: 12 residues. Deletions cut 3 bases from V and 5 bases from J, with 8 bases between. DNA of the CDR3: TGTGCCAGCAGCGCCGCAGGGACTGAAGCTTTCTTT. Translation: CASSAAGTEAFF.

The chain has TRBV11-2 and TRBJ2-1, with D perhaps TRBD1 (6 bases). Germline assignment: CDR1 SGHAT and CDR2 FQNNGV. CDR3 size: 13 residues. Between the trimmed V and J ends, which lost 4 bases and 8 bases, there was a span of 12 bases. CDR3 sequence: CASSYPPGDEQFF. The CDR3 region has the DNA TGTGCCAGCAGCTACCCTCCAGGGGATGAGCAGTTCTTC.

This clonotype occurred a few times. The V and J genes are TRBV20-1 and TRBJ2-7; D is ambiguous. The CDR3 has 11 residues. CDR1 and CDR2 (germline): DFQATT, SNEGSKA (reference sequence). V was cut by 5 bases and J by 4 bases, with 9 bases left in between. CDR3 in DNA: TGCAGTGCTCCCCGGGCATACGAGCAGTACTTC. Translation gives CSAPRAYEQYF.

The sample holds a few counts of this clonotype. The chain links TRBV10-3 to TRBJ2-5, with 10 bases fitting TRBD2. Germline loops: CDR1 ENHRY, CDR2 SYGVKD. V trimming: 2 bases; J trimming: 7 bases; junction bases outside the gene matches: 4. CDR3 length: 14 residues. CDR3: CAISEQRGGGTQYF. The CDR3, as DNA: TGTGCCATCAGTGAGCAGCGGGGGGGCGGGACCCAGTACTTC.

This clonotype appeared a few times. The V gene is TRBV27, the J gene TRBJ2-1; D perhaps matches TRBD2 (6 bases). Germline values: CDR1 MNHEY, CDR2 SMNVEV (reference sequence). Trimming cost V 8 bases and J 4 bases, with 21 bases left between them. This CDR3 region has 16 residues. The CDR3 loop reads CASGPFLEGIYNEQFF. Here the CDR3 DNA reads TGTGCCAGCGGACCATTTCTGGAGGGGATTTACAATGAGCAGTTCTTC.

V gene TRBV15 combines with J gene TRBJ2-1, with 14 bases that match TRBD2. This CDR3 spans 16 amino acids. J gave up 5 bases and V 4 bases, and 4 bases lay outside the gene matches. Germline V gene lookup returns CDR1 LNHNV and CDR2 YYDKDF (reference sequence). The CDR3 is CATSKETSGGDNEQFF. In DNA form, the CDR3 reads TGTGCCACCAGCAAGGAGACTAGCGGGGGGGACAATGAGCAGTTCTTC.